These 8 T cell receptor beta chains originate from one sample sequenced in a study of shared clonotypes between healthy human individuals. Repertoires were generated with immunoSEQ multiplex PCR, while TCRdb's copy carries only in-frame clones and drops some. The sample lists around 2,000,000 clones, 93% seen once, with around 1.7% in the top ten. CD8 cells classed as naive were CD45RO-negative and positively selected for CCR7, excluding terminally differentiated effector memory CD45RA+ cells. Sequencing used naive CD8+ T cells from PBMCs. The receptors derive from a man younger than 30 in good health. Some clones in this sample may be carry-over from other donors' samples.

The DNA of the CDR3 is TGTGCCAGCAGCTTGGAGTCTACGACTGAGCAGTTCTTC. This sequence encodes CASSLESTTEQFF. This rearrangement joins TRBV5-5 to TRBJ2-1; D is uncertain. Per the germline V gene, CDR1 is SGHKS and CDR2 is YYEKEE (reference sequence). The CDR3 totals 13 residues. Trimming removed 0 bases at V and 9 bases at J, with 10 bases between.

The chain is built from TRBV28 and TRBJ2-7; 13 nucleotides align to TRBD2. The V segment lost 8 bases and the J segment 0 bases; nucleotides outside the gene matches: 1. The germline V gene has CDR1 MDHEN and CDR2 SYDVKM. CDR3 length: 14 amino acids. The CDR3 DNA reads TGTGCCAGCCGGACTAGCGGGAGCTCCTACGAGCAGTACTTC. It specifies CASRTSGSSYEQYF.

This clone was recorded only once. The rearrangement links TRBV4-1 to TRBJ2-2; maybe TRBD2 (6 bases). The V gene lost 3 bases and the J gene lost 7 bases, with 15 bases spanning the gap. The CDR3 length is 15 residues. Germline values: CDR1 MGHRA, CDR2 YSYEKL. The CDR3 bases are TGCGCCAGCAGCCAGACCGGGACTTACGACGGGGAGCTGTTTTTT. Amino acid sequence: CASSQTGTYDGELFF.

The V call is TRBV27, the J call TRBJ1-1; 8 nucleotides match TRBD1. Trimming took 5 bases from V and 4 from J; bases not matched to a gene: 18. Germline CDR1 is MNHEY and CDR2 is SMNVEV (reference sequence). The CDR3 totals 18 residues. The CDR3 DNA follows: TGTGCCAGCAGTCCAGGACAGGGTGACGGGAGTTCGGGCACTGAAGCTTTCTTT. Protein: CASSPGQGDGSSGTEAFF.

The chain carries TRBV6-5 and TRBJ1-1, with 7 nucleotides matching TRBD1. The V and J ends lost 6 bases and 7 bases, in that order; junction bases with no gene match: 8. This CDR3 contains 13 residues. Germline V gene sequence: CDR1 MNHEY, CDR2 SVGAGI. CDR3 coding DNA: TGTGCCAGCAGCTTACAGGGGTCAGATGAAGCTTTCTTT. This gives the protein CASSLQGSDEAFF.

The V and J genes are TRBV11-3 and TRBJ2-1; TRBD2 aligns across 7 bases. J lost 5 bases, V lost 5 bases, and 9 bases had no gene match. The CDR3 length is 15 residues. Germline loops: CDR1 SGHNT, CDR2 YENEEA. CDR3 DNA sequence: TGTGCCAGCAGCGGCGGACTAGGCGCAAACAATGAGCAGTTCTTC. Protein sequence: CASSGGLGANNEQFF.

V is TRBV29-1 and J is TRBJ2-1, with TRBD1 identical over 7 bases. CDR1 and CDR2 (germline): SQVTM, ANQGSEA. With 4 bases clipped from V and 0 bases from J, the junction kept 6 bases outside the gene matches. The CDR3 extends over 15 amino acids. The CDR3 coding sequence is TGCAGCGTTGTCGCTGGGGACAGCTCCTACAATGAGCAGTTCTTC. Translated, it gives CSVVAGDSSYNEQFF.

This chain joins TRBV28 and TRBJ2-3; 9 nucleotides line up with TRBD1. The junction had 6 bases not matched to a gene; V was cut back by 5 bases and J by 3 bases. The CDR3 is 15 amino acids. CDR1 MDHEN and CDR2 SYDVKM come from the germline V gene. CDR3 loop: CASSHRGLGTDTQYF. The CDR3 DNA is TGTGCCAGCAGTCACAGGGGGCTGGGGACAGATACGCAGTATTTT.